These 20 T cell receptor beta chains were sequenced from one sample in a study of regulatory T cells in long-lasting Graves disease. Arm-PCR of CDR3 regions with iRepertoire HTBI primers generated TCR beta libraries. A single record per CDR3 protein comes from TCRdb applying MiXCR to the multiplex PCR reads. The sample has about 380,000 distinct CDR3 sequences, about 16% seen once. Time point of the sample: newly diagnosed GD, antithyroid drugs for less than 3 months. Isolated PBMC RNA provided the starting material for the TCR library. The sequencing here drew on peripheral blood mononuclear cells (PBMCs), taken at new diagnosis, from a patient treated with antithyroid drugs. The receptor set was obtained from a female donor with Graves disease.

This clonotype was detected a few times. This chain's CDR3 is CASRISGGASNQPQHF. Here the CDR3 DNA reads TGTGCCAGCAGGATTTCAGGGGGCGCTAGCAATCAGCCCCAGCATTTT. The V gene is TRBV12-3 or TRBV12-4, the J gene TRBJ1-5, with 8 bases aligning to TRBD1. After removal of 6 bases from V and 0 bases from J, the junction contained 7 bases not matched to a gene. The CDR3 is 16 amino acids.

The CDR3 region is CASSLALAGTYNEQFF. The DNA of the CDR3 is TGTGCCAGCAGCTTAGCACTAGCGGGGACCTACAATGAGCAGTTCTTC. V and J are TRBV11-1 and TRBJ2-1, with TRBD2 matching over 10 bases. CDR3 length equals 16 residues. Germline loops: CDR1 SGHAT, CDR2 FQDESV (reference sequence). V lost 0 bases to trimming and J lost 2 bases; unmatched junction nucleotides: 1.

This clonotype showed up many times. This chain links TRBV15 with TRBJ1-6, with 9 bases aligning to TRBD1. The CDR3 length is 17 residues. V dropped 5 bases and J dropped 10; count of bases not matched to a gene: 15. Germline assignment: CDR1 LNHNV and CDR2 YYDKDF (reference sequence). CDR3 sequence reads: CATSGKLGTGRGSPLHF. CDR3 nucleotide sequence: TGTGCCACCAGCGGGAAGCTGGGGACAGGGCGAGGGTCACCCCTCCACTTT.

V usage is TRBV20-1 and J usage is TRBJ2-5; 10 positions agree with TRBD1. The CDR3 is 13 amino acids. The germline CDR1 and CDR2 sequences are DFQATT and SNEGSKA (reference sequence). V shed 4 bases, J shed 2 bases, and the junction held 1 base outside the gene matches. The CDR3 nucleotides read TGCAGTGCTATGGGACAGGGGCAAGAGACCCAGTACTTC. It encodes CSAMGQGQETQYF.

This sequence joins TRBV5-1 and TRBJ1-3, with TRBD1 matching over 8 bases. This CDR3 is 18 amino acids long. Germline V gives CDR1 SGHRS, CDR2 YFSETQ. With V trimmed by 4 bases and J by 0 bases, 12 bases remained unmatched. The CDR3 DNA reads TGCGCCAGCAGCCTGGTCGGGACAGGCCGCTCCTCTGGAAACACCATATATTTT. Translation: CASSLVGTGRSSGNTIYF.

This clonotype has a handful of counts. V gene TRBV7-2 combines with J gene TRBJ2-5, with 10 bases that match TRBD1. The CDR3 sequence is 15 residues long. The V segment lost 11 bases and the J segment 4 bases; nucleotides outside the gene matches: 13. CDR1 SGHTA and CDR2 FQGNSA come from the germline V gene. The DNA for the CDR3 is TGTGCCTGCTCTGGGGACGGGACAGGGGCAGAGACCCAGTACTTC. Translation: CACSGDGTGAETQYF.

This chain connects TRBV5-1 to TRBJ2-7, with 8 bases matching TRBD2. The CDR3 has 15 amino acids. The V and J ends lost 2 bases and 6 bases, in that order; junction bases with no gene match: 10. In germline, CDR1 is SGHRS, CDR2 YFSETQ. The CDR3 spells CASSFSGLDGFEQYF. CDR3 sequence (DNA): TGCGCCAGCAGCTTTTCGGGACTAGACGGGTTCGAGCAGTACTTC.

This clonotype was observed many times. The gene calls are TRBV12-3 or TRBV12-4 and TRBJ2-5; D unresolved. There are 13 residues in the CDR3. The V end lost 6 bases, the J end lost 7 bases, and 15 bases lay between the germline ends. The CDR3 DNA reads TGTGCCAGCAGCGTTGGGGTTCTGGGGACCCAGTACTTC. Translated: CASSVGVLGTQYF.

At least ten counts were recorded for this clonotype. The chain couples TRBV24-1 to TRBJ2-1; D is ambiguous. V was trimmed by 4 bases and J by 1 base, leaving 4 bases between them. Germline CDR1 reads KGHDR; CDR2 reads SFDVKD. The CDR3 runs to 13 residues. CDR3 amino acids: CATSDGSYNEQFF. The DNA of the CDR3 is TGTGCCACCAGTGACGGTTCCTACAATGAGCAGTTCTTC.

This clonotype appeared a single time. Just one base apart from a much larger clone, this may be a read error. The chain links TRBV30 to TRBJ2-1, with D uncertain. The CDR3 is 13 amino acids. Trimming cost V 7 bases and J 6 bases, with 16 bases left between them. Germline loops: CDR1 GTSNPN, CDR2 SVGIG (reference sequence). CDR3 sequence reads: CASYQVPLNEQFF. The CDR3 DNA is TGTGCCTCCTACCAAGTACCTCTCAATGAGCAGTTCTTC.

The sample holds many counts of this clonotype. The chain uses TRBV18 and TRBJ2-1; 7 positions match TRBD2. Germline V gene sequence: CDR1 KGHSH, CDR2 LQKENI. The V gene end was trimmed by 7 bases and the J gene end by 9 bases; junction bases not matched to a gene: 9. This CDR3 contains 13 residues. CDR3 sequence (DNA): TGTGCCAGCTGCGGGACTACAGCATCTGAGCAGTTCTTC. It is translated as CASCGTTASEQFF.

This clonotype was found many times. This rearrangement joins TRBV27 to TRBJ1-5, with TRBD1 matching over 7 bases. The CDR3 runs to 17 residues. Germline V gene sequence: CDR1 MNHEY, CDR2 SMNVEV (reference sequence). Trimming cost V 5 bases and J 0 bases; bases outside gene matches: 10. CDR3 sequence reads: CASSPYQGGASNQPQHF. The CDR3, as DNA: TGTGCCAGCAGTCCCTATCAGGGGGGAGCTAGCAATCAGCCCCAGCATTTT.

This clonotype was seen only a few times. It may be a read error: a sequence one base away is much more abundant. The chain recombines TRBV6-1 with TRBJ1-6, with TRBD1 identical over 7 bases. Germline values: CDR1 MNHNS, CDR2 SASEGT. CDR3 length: 19 residues. CDR3: CASRRLFGGSGGSNSSLHF. Here the CDR3 DNA reads TGTGCCAGCAGACGTTTGTTCGGGGGCTCAGGGGGGTCGAATTCATCCCTCCACTTT.

This clonotype showed up just a few times. The chain employs TRBV3-1 and TRBJ1-1, with 10 bases identical to TRBD1. Unmatched junction bases numbered 6, after V lost 4 bases and J lost 1 base. The germline gives CDR1 LGHDT, CDR2 YNNKEL (reference sequence). The CDR3 runs to 16 residues. This chain's CDR3 is CASSPRQGAWNTEAFF. The CDR3 nucleotides read TGTGCCAGCAGCCCCCGACAGGGGGCCTGGAACACTGAAGCTTTCTTT. The full variable domain, completed using reference TRBV3-1 and TRBJ1-1, is DTAVSQTPKYLVTQMGNDKSIKCEQNLGHDTMYWYKQDSKKFLKIMFSYNNKELIINETVPNRFSPKSPDKAHLNLHINSLELGDSAVYFCASSPRQGAWNTEAFFGQGTRLTVV.

This clonotype was picked up a small number of times. The chain links TRBV25-1 to TRBJ1-2; 7 bases are a match to TRBD1. J was trimmed by 8 bases and V by 3 bases; bases with no gene match: 3. CDR3 size: 12 residues. The germline CDR1 and CDR2 sequences are MGHDK and SYGVNS. The CDR3 DNA reads as TGTGCCAGCAGTGATACAGGGGTGGGCTACACCTTC. Translated: CASSDTGVGYTF.

Of note for this clonotype: With a much larger clone just one base away, this may be a read error. The rearrangement uses TRBV6-1 and TRBJ2-4, with a tentative D call TRBD1 (9 bases). The germline gives CDR1 MNHNS, CDR2 SASEGT. The ends were cut back, 3 bases at V and 0 bases at J, with 33 bases in the middle. There are 23 residues in the CDR3. The CDR3 coding sequence is TGTGCCAGCAGTGATGTCCTCGGGGGGGACAGGGAATCCCTTATCCTAGCCAAAAACATTCAGTACTTC. Translation gives CASSDVLGGDRESLILAKNIQYF.

In this sample, this clonotype turned up a few times. The CDR3: CASTPGQGANTGELFF. The CDR3 bases are TGTGCCAGTACACCGGGACAGGGTGCGAACACCGGGGAGCTGTTTTTT. The chain is built from TRBV19 and TRBJ2-2, with 9 bases fitting TRBD1. Germline trimming cut 7 bases from V and 0 bases from J; bases unmatched to any gene: 6. The length of the CDR3 is 16 residues. The germline CDR1 and CDR2 sequences are LNHDA and SQIVND (reference sequence). Supplemented by reference TRBV19 and TRBJ2-2, the full variable domain reads DGGITQSPKYLFRKEGQNVTLSCEQNLNHDAMYWYRQDPGQGLRLIYYSQIVNDFQKGDIAEGYSVSREKKESFPLTVTSAQKNPTAFYLCASTPGQGANTGELFFGEGSRLTVL.

The chain combines TRBV20-1 with TRBJ2-3, with 10 bases lining up with TRBD2. The V segment lost 2 bases and the J segment 4 bases; nucleotides outside the gene matches: 3. The CDR3 is 14 amino acids. Germline values: CDR1 DFQATT, CDR2 SNEGSKA (reference sequence). CDR3: CSARLAGVSDTQYF. The CDR3 nucleotides read TGCAGTGCTAGACTAGCGGGAGTATCAGATACGCAGTATTTT.

The chain combines TRBV5-1 with TRBJ2-5; TRBD2 might be the D (5 bases). This CDR3 has 17 amino acids. Germline lookup yields CDR1 SGHRS and CDR2 YFSETQ. V was shortened by 0 bases and J by 7 bases, with 22 bases between the two germline ends. DNA for the CDR3: TGCGCCAGCAGCTTGGCCTCTGCTGGCAGTCGGGCGGGGACCCAGTACTTC. Encoded protein: CASSLASAGSRAGTQYF. Looking up the rest from reference TRBV5-1 and TRBJ2-5 gives the full variable domain: KAGVTQTPRYLIKTRGQQVTLSCSPISGHRSVSWYQQTPGQGLQFLFEYFSETQRNKGNFPGRFSGRQFSNSRSEMNVSTLELGDSALYLCASSLASAGSRAGTQYFGPGTRLLVL.

This clonotype showed up many times. This rearrangement joins TRBV7-2 to TRBJ1-2; D gene unclear. The CDR3 has 14 residues. V lost 0 bases to trimming and J lost 5 bases, with 10 bases between them. Germline assignment: CDR1 SGHTA and CDR2 FQGNSA. The CDR3 coding sequence is TGTGCCAGCAGCTTAGCAACACCGGGGTATGGCTACACCTTC. Translating it yields CASSLATPGYGYTF.